In its sample, the clone carrying this T cell receptor beta chain was seen many times. Its matching antigen is unknown. The CDR3 sequence is 15 residues long. Deletions cut 0 bases from V and 5 bases from J, with 14 bases between. Germline lookup yields CDR1 SGHRS and CDR2 YFSETQ. This record comes from a study of T-cell memory formation after mild COVID-19. Across the whole study: Clusters were largely donor specific.

TCRdb reprocessed the 5' RACE reads via MiXCR and lists one record per CDR3 protein. The table records a few hundred thousand distinct CDR3 sequences, roughly 19% of them present only once. General study findings and limits: Clones shrinking between day 15 and 85 showed a balanced CD4/CD8 split, and those that grew later tilted toward CD4+.

Sequencing input: PBMCs or a T cell subset sorted from them (not recorded which). The receptor's source is a man aged 18 to 29 who had mild COVID-19 (a few samples of this study predate the infection). Cell type and time point are not known. This chain connects TRBV5-1 to TRBJ2-5; possibly TRBD1 for D (6 bases). CDR3 nucleotide sequence: TGCGCCAGCAGCTTGGGAACGGGACAAGAGGAGACCCAGTACTTC. Residues: CASSLGTGQEETQYF.